This TCR beta chain came from a study of OX40 agonist ivuxolimab in advanced cancers. Across the study: Two patients with cutaneous melanoma and one with hepatocellular carcinoma, three in total, showed partial responses.

The CDR3 runs to 15 residues. Germline assignment: CDR1 SGDLS and CDR2 YYNGEE. V gave up 0 bases and J gave up 4 bases; unmatched junction bases: 3. Drawing of blood for sampling happened at baseline, at cycle 4 day 1, and at cycle 7 day 1. Generated by immunoSEQ multiplex PCR, the TCRdb table keeps only in-frame clones and is missing some. The top ten hold 1.5% to 2% of the sample, which has 80,000 to 95,000 clones, 80% to 90% seen once. The sequence came from an adult with an advanced solid tumor such as melanoma, head and neck, liver or kidney cancer. The sample here was CD4+ or CD8+ T cells sorted from blood, taken in a trial of the OX40 agonist ivuxolimab. V and J are TRBV9 and TRBJ2-2, with 7 bases that match TRBD1. CDR3 loop: CASSVEGAGTGELFF. For the CDR3, the DNA is TGTGCCAGCAGCGTAGAGGGGGCGGGCACCGGGGAGCTGTTTTTT.